What follows are 2 T cell receptor beta chains derived from one specimen sequenced in a study of blood T cell repertoires in COVID-19. Clones were read by immunoSEQ multiplex PCR, and TCRdb kept only the in-frame ones, dropping some. The data show approximately 270,000 clones, with around 85% seen just once and about 4.1% held by the top ten. The material sequenced was PBMCs or T cells enriched from blood (not recorded which). Receptors originate from a woman aged 30 to 39 who had recovered from COVID-19.

The V gene is TRBV15, the J gene TRBJ1-5, with unresolved D. Trimming took 4 bases from V and 5 from J, leaving 9 bases between them. The CDR3 sequence is 13 residues long. The germline V gene encodes CDR1 LNHNV and CDR2 YYDKDF (reference sequence). CDR3 DNA: TGTGCCACCAGCATAAAGCAAGATCAGCCCCAGCATTTT. As protein: CATSIKQDQPQHF.

This clone was detected only a few times. This chain links TRBV6-5 with TRBJ1-5; D gene unclear. The V gene lost 6 bases and the J gene lost 6 bases, with 15 bases spanning the gap. In germline, CDR1 is MNHEY, CDR2 SVGAGI. The CDR3 sequence is 14 residues long. For the CDR3, the DNA is TGTGCCAGCAGCTTCTCAGGCTCCGGTCAGCCCCAGCATTTT. This gives the protein CASSFSGSGQPQHF.